Below are 5 T cell receptor beta chains sequenced from a single sample in a study of vaccination and CD4 T cells after COVID-19. These receptors are not linked to any known antigen. Noted time point: late sampling 161 to 241 days after vaccination in a few convalescent patients. The treatment is: 10-day PBMC culture with coronavirus spike peptide pools or control peptides (ViraFEST assay). Sequence data for DNA of cultured CD4+ T cells were generated by the Oncomine TCR Beta short-read assay. Each CDR3 protein gets one entry after TCRdb re-called the PCR reads with MiXCR. The data show around 21,000 distinct CDR3 sequences, 42% seen once. The sequences come from CD4+ T cells from blood, cultured in vitro, collected about 7 months after SARS-CoV-2 vaccination. The receptors were gathered from a human donor who had recovered from COVID-19.

The chain is built from TRBV6-1 and TRBJ1-3; D unclear. V shed 7 bases and J shed 0 bases, with 7 bases lying between them. Germline loops: CDR1 MNHNS, CDR2 SASEGT. The CDR3 extends over 13 amino acids. CDR3 amino acids: CASMLGSGNTIYF. CDR3 bases: TGTGCCAGCATGTTGGGCTCTGGAAACACCATATATTTT.

The J gene is TRBJ2-3, the V gene TRBV7-3, with 11 bases matching TRBD2. From germline, CDR1 is SGHTA and CDR2 FQGTGA. There are 15 residues in the CDR3. The V gene end was trimmed by 6 bases and the J gene end by 9 bases; junction bases not matched to a gene: 11. As DNA, the CDR3 is TGTGCCAGCAGTCCGACCGGGACTAGCGGAGACACGCAGTATTTT. Amino acids: CASSPTGTSGDTQYF.

The chain employs TRBV29-1 and TRBJ1-1; D possibly corresponds to TRBD1 (5 bases). This CDR3 spans 15 amino acids. From germline, CDR1 is SQVTM and CDR2 ANQGSEA. Trimming shortened V by 4 bases and J by 10 bases, and 25 bases separated the two germline ends. The CDR3 loop is CSVARAGRGLGGAFF. For the CDR3, the DNA is TGCAGCGTTGCTCGTGCAGGGAGAGGCCTTGGGGGAGCTTTCTTT.

This chain joins TRBV28 and TRBJ1-2; D possibly corresponds to TRBD1 (5 bases). Looked up from germline, CDR1 is MDHEN and CDR2 is SYDVKM. Trimming removed 1 base from V and 1 base from J, with 7 bases in between. The CDR3 has 14 residues. CDR3 in DNA: TGTGCCAGCAGTTTATCAGGGAATAACTATGGCTACACCTTC. As protein: CASSLSGNNYGYTF.

V and J are TRBV10-3 and TRBJ2-3, with D perhaps TRBD1 (5 bases). The CDR3 contains 14 residues. The V end lost 7 bases, the J end lost 0 bases, and 11 bases lay between the germline ends. CDR1 is ENHRY and CDR2 is SYGVKD in the germline V gene. In nucleotides, the CDR3 is TGTGCCATCAAGGGGCTGGGTAGCACAGATACGCAGTATTTT. Its translation is CAIKGLGSTDTQYF.